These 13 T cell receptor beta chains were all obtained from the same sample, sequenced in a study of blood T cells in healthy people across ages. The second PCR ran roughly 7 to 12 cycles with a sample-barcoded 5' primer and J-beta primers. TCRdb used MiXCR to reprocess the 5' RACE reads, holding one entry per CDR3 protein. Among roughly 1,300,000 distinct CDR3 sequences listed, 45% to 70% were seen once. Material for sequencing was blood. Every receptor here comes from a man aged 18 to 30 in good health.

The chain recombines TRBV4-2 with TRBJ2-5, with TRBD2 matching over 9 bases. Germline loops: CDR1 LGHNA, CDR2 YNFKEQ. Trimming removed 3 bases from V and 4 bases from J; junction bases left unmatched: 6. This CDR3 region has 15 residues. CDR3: CASSQDSGGRETQYF. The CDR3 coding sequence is TGTGCCAGCAGCCAGGATAGCGGGGGACGAGAGACCCAGTACTTC.

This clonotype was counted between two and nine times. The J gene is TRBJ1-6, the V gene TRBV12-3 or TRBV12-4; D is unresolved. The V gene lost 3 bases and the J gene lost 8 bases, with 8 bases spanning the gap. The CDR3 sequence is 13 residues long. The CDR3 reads CASSFQVDSPLHF. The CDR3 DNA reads TGTGCCAGCAGTTTCCAGGTGGATTCACCCCTCCACTTT.

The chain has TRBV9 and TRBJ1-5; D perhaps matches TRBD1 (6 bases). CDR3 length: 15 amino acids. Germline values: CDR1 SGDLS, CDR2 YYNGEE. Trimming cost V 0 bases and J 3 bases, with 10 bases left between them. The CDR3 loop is CASSVGTDFNQPQHF. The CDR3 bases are TGTGCCAGCAGCGTAGGGACAGATTTCAATCAGCCCCAGCATTTT.

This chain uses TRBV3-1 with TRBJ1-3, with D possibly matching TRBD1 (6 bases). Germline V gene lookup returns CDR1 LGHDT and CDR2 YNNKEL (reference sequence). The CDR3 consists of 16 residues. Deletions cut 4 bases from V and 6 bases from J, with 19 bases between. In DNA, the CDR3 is TGTGCCAGCAGCCTAGCCCTCAGGGGAGACTTAAACACCATATATTTT. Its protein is CASSLALRGDLNTIYF.

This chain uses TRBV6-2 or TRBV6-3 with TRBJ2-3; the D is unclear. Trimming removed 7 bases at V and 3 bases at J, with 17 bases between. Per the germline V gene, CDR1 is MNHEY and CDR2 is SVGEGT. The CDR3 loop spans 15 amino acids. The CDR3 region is CASNLPGPPTDTQYF. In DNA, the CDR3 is TGTGCCAGCAACCTACCCGGACCCCCTACAGATACGCAGTATTTT.

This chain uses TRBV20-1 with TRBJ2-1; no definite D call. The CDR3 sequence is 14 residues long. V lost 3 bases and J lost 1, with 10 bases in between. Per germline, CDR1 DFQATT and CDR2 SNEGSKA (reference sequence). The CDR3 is CSASLGRSYNEQFF. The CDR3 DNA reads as TGCAGTGCTAGTCTAGGGCGGTCCTACAATGAGCAGTTCTTC.

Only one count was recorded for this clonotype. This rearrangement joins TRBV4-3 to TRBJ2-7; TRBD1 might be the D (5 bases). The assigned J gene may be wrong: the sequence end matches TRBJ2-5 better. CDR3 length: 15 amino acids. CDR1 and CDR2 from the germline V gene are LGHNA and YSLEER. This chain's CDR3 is CASSQDRGSIETQYF. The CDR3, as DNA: TGCGCCAGCAGCCAAGATAGGGGATCGATCGAGACCCAGTACTTC.

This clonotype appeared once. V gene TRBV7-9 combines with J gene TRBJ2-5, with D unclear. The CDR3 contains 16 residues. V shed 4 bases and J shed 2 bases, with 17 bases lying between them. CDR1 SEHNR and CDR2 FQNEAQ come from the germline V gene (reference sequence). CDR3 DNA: TGTGCCAGCAGCTCCGGTGGGGAACTACTACAAGAGACCCAGTACTTC. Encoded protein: CASSSGGELLQETQYF.

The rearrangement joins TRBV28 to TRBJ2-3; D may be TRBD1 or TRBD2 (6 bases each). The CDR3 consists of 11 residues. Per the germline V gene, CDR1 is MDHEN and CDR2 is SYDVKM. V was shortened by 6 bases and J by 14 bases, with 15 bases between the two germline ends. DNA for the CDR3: TGTGCCAGCAGCCCCGGGGGCCCCATGTATTTT. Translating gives CASSPGGPMYF.

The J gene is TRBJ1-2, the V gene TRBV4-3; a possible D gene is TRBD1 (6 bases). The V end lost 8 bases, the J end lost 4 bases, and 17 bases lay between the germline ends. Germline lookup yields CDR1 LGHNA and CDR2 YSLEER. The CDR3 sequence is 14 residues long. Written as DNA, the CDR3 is TGCGCCAGCGCCTATCGTCGGGGGCCCTATGGCTACACCTTC. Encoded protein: CASAYRRGPYGYTF.

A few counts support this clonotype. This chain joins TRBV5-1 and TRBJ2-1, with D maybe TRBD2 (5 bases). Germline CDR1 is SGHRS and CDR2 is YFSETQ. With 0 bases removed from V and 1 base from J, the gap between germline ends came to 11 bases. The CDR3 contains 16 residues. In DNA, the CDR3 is TGCGCCAGCAGCTTGGGGTCTAGCAGGTCCTACAATGAGCAGTTCTTC. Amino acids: CASSLGSSRSYNEQFF.

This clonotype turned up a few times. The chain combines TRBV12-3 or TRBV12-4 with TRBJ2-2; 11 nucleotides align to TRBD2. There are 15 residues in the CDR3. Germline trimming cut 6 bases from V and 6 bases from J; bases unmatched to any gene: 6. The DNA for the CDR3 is TGTGCCAGCAGCCAAACTAGCGGGAGCCCCGGGGAGCTGTTTTTT. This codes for CASSQTSGSPGELFF.

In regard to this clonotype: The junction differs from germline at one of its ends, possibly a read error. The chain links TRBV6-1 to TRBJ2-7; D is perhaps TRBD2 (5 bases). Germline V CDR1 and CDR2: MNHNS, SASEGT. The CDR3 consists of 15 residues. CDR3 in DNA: TGTGCCTGCAGTGAAGCCGGCGGGCTCTCCTACGAGCAGTACTTC. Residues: CACSEAGGLSYEQYF.